Presented here are 32 T cell receptor beta chains from one specimen sequenced in a study of blood T cell repertoires in COVID-19. TCRdb's table, derived via immunoSEQ multiplex PCR, lists solely in-frame clones and lacks some. The repertoire holds about 220,000 clones, with around 83% as singletons. The source material was peripheral blood. Receptors originate from a man in his fifties or sixties who had recovered from COVID-19.

The rearrangement uses TRBV28 and TRBJ2-6; 12 bases align to TRBD1. The germline V gene encodes CDR1 MDHEN and CDR2 SYDVKM. The CDR3 sequence is 18 residues long. After removal of 1 base from V and 2 bases from J, the junction contained 3 bases not matched to a gene. CDR3 region: CASSLSGQGAAGANVLTF. The CDR3 region has the DNA TGTGCCAGCAGTTTATCGGGACAGGGGGCCGCTGGGGCCAACGTCCTGACTTTC.

V usage is TRBV13 and J usage is TRBJ2-2, with 8 nucleotides matching TRBD1. The J segment lost 8 bases and the V segment lost 5 bases, leaving 7 bases of the junction unmatched. In germline, CDR1 is PRHDT, CDR2 FYEKMQ (reference sequence). The CDR3 extends over 14 amino acids. CDR3 protein: CASSRTGLGGELFF. The DNA of the CDR3 is TGTGCCAGCAGCCGGACAGGGCTGGGGGGGGAGCTGTTTTTT.

DNA of the CDR3: TGCAGCGTTGAAGGAGTGGACAGGTCTGCCACCGGGGAGCTGTTTTTT. Protein: CSVEGVDRSATGELFF. The rearrangement links TRBV29-1 to TRBJ2-2; 7 bases line up with TRBD1. This CDR3 comprises 16 residues. Trimming took 1 base from V and 4 from J; bases not matched to a gene: 9. Germline V gene sequence: CDR1 SQVTM, CDR2 ANQGSEA.

Points on this clone: Other DNA sequences in the sample encode the same CDR3. The rearrangement uses TRBV30 and TRBJ2-7, with D perhaps TRBD2 (6 bases). The CDR3 extends over 14 amino acids. V was pared by 0 bases and J by 1 base, with 10 bases between. Per the germline V gene, CDR1 is GTSNPN and CDR2 is SVGIG (reference sequence). The CDR3 loop reads CAWSVGGGSYEQYF. The DNA for the CDR3 is TGTGCCTGGAGTGTTGGTGGGGGGTCCTACGAGCAGTACTTC.

The V call is TRBV27, the J call TRBJ2-3; 15 positions match TRBD2. Germline assignment: CDR1 MNHEY and CDR2 SMNVEV (reference sequence). The J segment lost 2 bases and the V segment lost 5 bases, leaving 11 bases of the junction unmatched. The CDR3 extends over 19 amino acids. CDR3 sequence: CASSPGLAGGPTFTDTQYF. The DNA for the CDR3 is TGTGCCAGCAGTCCCGGACTAGCGGGAGGGCCGACCTTCACAGATACGCAGTATTTT.

The chain uses TRBV10-1 and TRBJ2-3; the D gene is possibly TRBD2 (5 bases). The germline CDR1 and CDR2 sequences are WNHNN and SYGVQD (reference sequence). CDR3 length: 16 amino acids. Between the trimmed V and J ends, which lost 3 bases and 1 base, there was a span of 14 bases. The CDR3 protein is CASSDKGEMGTDTQYF. CDR3 in DNA: TGCGCCAGCAGTGATAAGGGAGAGATGGGCACAGATACGCAGTATTTT.

The chain uses TRBV6-5 and TRBJ2-7; TRBD1 matches at 11 bases. J lost 4 bases, V lost 5 bases, and 4 bases had no gene match. Germline assignment: CDR1 MNHEY and CDR2 SVGAGI. This CDR3 spans 14 amino acids. The CDR3 DNA reads as TGTGCCAGCAGTCGGGACAGGGGGGGGTACGAGCAGTACTTC. This translates into CASSRDRGGYEQYF.

The rearrangement links TRBV18 to TRBJ1-2; 10 bases fit TRBD1. Germline V gene data show CDR1 as KGHSH and CDR2 as LQKENI. Unmatched junction bases numbered 12, after V lost 4 bases and J lost 4 bases. CDR3 size: 17 residues. This CDR3 is CASSQGQGTSGGYGYTF. The CDR3 DNA is TGTGCCAGCTCACAGGGACAGGGGACCTCCGGAGGCTATGGCTACACCTTC.

This clone was counted once. This chain links TRBV2 with TRBJ1-5; D gene unclear. Trimming pared 8 bases from V and 2 bases from J, leaving 16 bases between. This CDR3 is 15 amino acids long. Germline V lookup: CDR1 SNHLY, CDR2 FYNNEI. CDR3 DNA sequence: TGTGCCAGCCGGCGGATGAGGGAAGGCAATCAGCCCCAGCATTTT. Its protein is CASRRMREGNQPQHF. Supplemented by reference TRBV2 and TRBJ1-5, the full variable domain reads EPEVTQTPSHQVTQMGQEVILRCVPISNHLYFYWYRQILGQKVEFLVSFYNNEISEKSEIFDDQFSVERPDGSNFTLKIRSTKLEDSAMYFCASRRMREGNQPQHFGDGTRLSIL.

The chain is built from TRBV9 and TRBJ2-1, with TRBD2 identical over 11 bases. Germline-derived CDR1 and CDR2 are SGDLS and YYNGEE. The V segment lost 3 bases and the J segment 4 bases; nucleotides outside the gene matches: 6. The CDR3 runs 16 residues. DNA of the CDR3: TGTGCCAGCAGCGCCACCGGGACTAGCGGTTACAATGAGCAGTTCTTC. This codes for CASSATGTSGYNEQFF.

V and J are TRBV5-4 and TRBJ2-1; 12 nucleotides match TRBD2. The CDR3 spans 18 residues. CDR1 SGHNT and CDR2 YYREEE come from the germline V gene (reference sequence). Trimming at V came to 4 bases and at J to 6 bases, leaving 14 bases not matched to a gene. The CDR3: CASSPGQLAGGGGNEQFF. DNA for the CDR3: TGTGCCAGCAGCCCGGGCCAACTAGCGGGAGGTGGGGGCAATGAGCAGTTCTTC.

This clone is a singleton in its sample. This rearrangement joins TRBV6-1 to TRBJ2-7; no clear D. The CDR3 has 15 residues. Germline values: CDR1 MNHNS, CDR2 SASEGT. V was shortened by 0 bases and J by 4 bases, with 13 bases between the two germline ends. CDR3 in amino acids: CASSEAEVGPYEQYF. CDR3 bases: TGTGCCAGCAGTGAAGCAGAGGTGGGTCCTTACGAGCAGTACTTC.

The chain couples TRBV28 to TRBJ2-6, with D possibly TRBD1 on 5 matching bases. CDR3 size: 15 residues. Trimming removed 2 bases from V and 3 bases from J, with 8 bases in between. Germline CDR1 is MDHEN and CDR2 is SYDVKM. The CDR3 is CASSLVGDGANVLTF. CDR3 coding DNA: TGTGCCAGCAGTTTAGTAGGGGATGGGGCCAACGTCCTGACTTTC.

This chain joins TRBV10-2 and TRBJ2-5; D uncertain. This CDR3 contains 12 residues. Per germline, CDR1 WSHSY and CDR2 SAAADI. The V gene lost 2 bases and the J gene lost 4 bases, with 5 bases spanning the gap. In DNA form, the CDR3 reads TGCGCCAGCAGTGAGCGGTCAGAGACCCAGTACTTC. This translates into CASSERSETQYF.

This chain uses TRBV3-1 (or the pseudogene TRBV3-2) with TRBJ2-5, with 12 bases matching TRBD2. Germline CDR1 and CDR2: LGHDT and YNNKEL (reference sequence). The trim removed 2 bases at V and 5 bases at J, leaving 0 bases unmatched. The CDR3 spans 14 residues. The CDR3 spells CASSQTSGRETQYF. The CDR3 bases are TGTGCCAGCAGCCAAACTAGCGGGAGGGAGACCCAGTACTTC.

The chain couples TRBV5-5 to TRBJ1-3; weak D call: TRBD1 (6 bases). The CDR3 loop spans 15 amino acids. The germline CDR1 and CDR2 sequences are SGHKS and YYEKEE (reference sequence). V lost 0 bases, J lost 0 bases, and 7 bases lay in between. CDR3 in DNA: TGTGCCAGCAGCTTGGCCAGGGGCTCTGGAAACACCATATATTTT. Residues: CASSLARGSGNTIYF.

The rearrangement links TRBV6-5 to TRBJ2-7; maybe TRBD1 (5 bases). Trimming stripped 0 bases from V and 7 bases from J, with 16 bases between. Germline assignment: CDR1 MNHEY and CDR2 SVGAGI. This CDR3 contains 15 residues. For the CDR3, the DNA is TGTGCCAGCAGTTACTCGACCCTGACAGATCGGGAGCAGTACTTC. It translates to CASSYSTLTDREQYF.

The chain is built from TRBV5-1 and TRBJ2-7; possible D gene TRBD1, 6 bases. Per germline, CDR1 SGHRS and CDR2 YFSETQ. The V end was cut by 1 base, the J end by 0 bases, with 11 bases between. This CDR3 is 15 amino acids long. The CDR3 spells CASSLSGQTSYEQYF. Written as DNA, the CDR3 is TGCGCCAGCAGCTTGTCCGGACAGACCTCCTACGAGCAGTACTTC.

The chain is built from TRBV28 and TRBJ1-1; 8 nucleotides align to TRBD1. Per the germline V gene, CDR1 is MDHEN and CDR2 is SYDVKM. This CDR3 is 15 amino acids long. The J segment lost 3 bases and the V segment lost 2 bases, leaving 5 bases of the junction unmatched. CDR3 in DNA: TGTGCCAGCAGTTTACCCTCGACAGGGGACACTGAAGCTTTCTTT. Amino acid sequence: CASSLPSTGDTEAFF.

The chain recombines TRBV6-5 with TRBJ2-7; 10 bases agree with TRBD2. Trimming cost V 8 bases and J 2 bases; bases outside gene matches: 6. The CDR3 runs 14 residues. CDR1 is MNHEY, CDR2 SVGAGI, per germline. CDR3 DNA: TGTGCCAGCGCTACCCTAGCGGGAGCCTACGAGCAGTACTTC. It is translated as CASATLAGAYEQYF.

This rearrangement joins TRBV28 to TRBJ1-2; 7 positions match TRBD1. V shed 3 bases and J 5 bases; nucleotides not matched to a gene: 3. This CDR3 has 13 amino acids. Germline CDR1 is MDHEN and CDR2 is SYDVKM. In DNA form, the CDR3 reads TGTGCCAGCAGTTTGAACAGGGGTTATGGCTACACCTTC. This codes for CASSLNRGYGYTF.

As concerns this clone: One junction end does not reproduce the germline sequence, and a read error may be involved. The rearrangement uses TRBV7-9 and TRBJ2-1, with 7 bases identical to TRBD1. Germline assignment: CDR1 SEHNR and CDR2 FQNEAQ (reference sequence). The CDR3 covers 11 residues. CDR3 sequence: CRTGGNNEQFF. DNA for the CDR3: TGCCGGACAGGTGGAAACAATGAGCAGTTCTTC.

This chain uses TRBV19 with TRBJ1-2; D possibly corresponds to TRBD1 (5 bases). CDR3 length equals 15 residues. The germline V and J ends were trimmed by 4 bases and 0 bases, with 12 bases remaining between them. CDR1 is LNHDA and CDR2 is SQIVND in the germline V gene (reference sequence). The CDR3 here is CASSTPGRSNYGYTF. CDR3 nucleotide sequence: TGTGCCAGTAGTACCCCAGGGAGGTCTAACTATGGCTACACCTTC.

V gene TRBV28 combines with J gene TRBJ2-3; 11 bases are shared with TRBD2. Germline CDR1 reads MDHEN; CDR2 reads SYDVKM. The CDR3 spans 17 residues. J gave up 4 bases and V 4 bases, and 10 bases lay outside the gene matches. The CDR3 DNA reads TGTGCCAGCAGTTCGAGACTAGCGGGAATGGGTTCAGATACGCAGTATTTT. It codes for CASSSRLAGMGSDTQYF.

This clone was seen only once. This chain connects TRBV28 to TRBJ2-1; TRBD2 agrees at 12 bases. CDR3 size: 14 residues. The germline gives CDR1 MDHEN, CDR2 SYDVKM. V lost 7 bases and J lost 3; bases outside the gene matches: 1. The CDR3 sequence: CASKTSGSYNEQFF. DNA for the CDR3: TGTGCCAGCAAGACTAGCGGGAGCTACAATGAGCAGTTCTTC. The variable domain in full, completed from reference TRBV28 and TRBJ2-1, reads DVKVTQSSRYLVKRTGEKVFLECVQDMDHENMFWYRQDPGLGLRLIYFSYDVKMKEKGDIPEGYSVSREKKERFSLILESASTNQTSMYLCASKTSGSYNEQFFGPGTRLTVL.

This chain uses TRBV30 with TRBJ2-4, with 15 bases fitting TRBD2. Germline V gives CDR1 GTSNPN, CDR2 SVGIG (reference sequence). The CDR3 is made up of 19 amino acids. J was trimmed by 8 bases and V by 3 bases; bases with no gene match: 17. In DNA, the CDR3 is TGTGCCTGGAGCAAAACCTCCGGACTAGCGGGAGGGAGGTGGTACATTCAGTACTTC. Translation gives CAWSKTSGLAGGRWYIQYF.

This chain links TRBV19 with TRBJ2-1; the match to TRBD2 covers 12 bases. Germline CDR1 reads LNHDA; CDR2 reads SQIVND (reference sequence). V lost 8 bases and J lost 2; bases outside the gene matches: 4. The CDR3 loop spans 15 amino acids. The CDR3 DNA is TGTGCCAGTCGACTAGCGGGAGACCCCTACAATGAGCAGTTCTTC. Amino acids: CASRLAGDPYNEQFF.

The V call is TRBV27, the J call TRBJ2-1; 10 bases agree with TRBD2. Germline CDR1 is MNHEY and CDR2 is SMNVEV (reference sequence). Germline trimming cut 5 bases from V and 4 bases from J; bases unmatched to any gene: 5. The CDR3 loop spans 15 amino acids. For the CDR3, the DNA is TGTGCCAGCAGTGGGGGACTAGCGTTATACAATGAGCAGTTCTTC. Encoded protein: CASSGGLALYNEQFF.

This clone was found once. The rearrangement links TRBV19 to TRBJ2-7; 10 bases agree with TRBD2. This CDR3 region has 15 residues. The ends lost 4 bases at V and 1 base at J; junction bases unmatched: 4. Germline lookup yields CDR1 LNHDA and CDR2 SQIVND (reference sequence). CDR3 nucleotide sequence: TGTGCCAGTAGTAGGAGCGGGAGGGCTTCCTACGAGCAGTACTTC. Protein: CASSRSGRASYEQYF.

Concerning this clone: In the same sample, other DNA sequences code for this CDR3. CDR3: CASSSTSTDTQYF. Here the CDR3 DNA reads TGTGCCAGCAGTTCGACAAGCACAGATACGCAGTATTTT. V and J are TRBV28 and TRBJ2-3; D is ambiguous. V was pared by 4 bases and J by 0 bases, with 5 bases between. Germline loops: CDR1 MDHEN, CDR2 SYDVKM. This CDR3 is built from 13 residues.

This clone was detected once. The V and J genes are TRBV19 and TRBJ1-4; 8 nucleotides align to TRBD1. J was trimmed by 6 bases and V by 7 bases; bases with no gene match: 7. There are 14 residues in the CDR3. Germline lookup yields CDR1 LNHDA and CDR2 SQIVND (reference sequence). The CDR3 is CASKRTGLYEKLFF. DNA of the CDR3: TGTGCCAGTAAGAGGACAGGGTTGTATGAAAAACTGTTTTTT. Supplemented by reference TRBV19 and TRBJ1-4, the full variable domain reads DGGITQSPKYLFRKEGQNVTLSCEQNLNHDAMYWYRQDPGQGLRLIYYSQIVNDFQKGDIAEGYSVSREKKESFPLTVTSAQKNPTAFYLCASKRTGLYEKLFFGSGTQLSVL.

The V call is TRBV11-2, the J call TRBJ2-7, with D possibly matching TRBD2 (5 bases). Germline CDR1 and CDR2: SGHAT and FQNNGV. V lost 5 bases and J lost 0, with 20 bases in between. This CDR3 is 17 amino acids long. The DNA of the CDR3 is TGTGCCAGCAGCCCCGCGGGCGGACTCCGGAGCTCCTACGAGCAGTACTTC. This gives the protein CASSPAGGLRSSYEQYF.